The source of this T cell receptor beta chain is a study of T cells in Graves' hyperthyroidism and ophthalmopathy. Authors of the study amplified TCR beta CDR3 regions from RNA transcripts. HTBI primers drove first-round RT-PCR of the TCR CDR3. MiXCR was run by TCRdb on the multiplex PCR reads, yielding one entry per CDR3 protein. Among roughly 580,000 distinct CDR3 sequences listed, 11% to 15% were seen once. Recently diagnosed hyperthyroidism of less than 2 months' duration affected patients aged 18 to 65. The CDR3 totals 15 residues. V gave up 2 bases and J gave up 9 bases, with 19 bases separating them. From germline, CDR1 is KGHSH and CDR2 LQKENI. Findings and caveats of the study: Most thyroid clonotypes expanded above 0.001 were also detected in blood.

A word on this clonotype: No antigen is known for it. A clone one base away is much larger, so this may be a read error. The missing conserved phenylalanine or tryptophan at the end of this CDR3 makes a read error likely.

What was sequenced was blood. The J gene is TRBJ1-2, the V gene TRBV18; D is unresolved. The clonotype was recovered from a woman aged 30 to 39 with Graves' hyperthyroidism that later progressed to Graves' ophthalmopathy. This CDR3 reads CASSPIIEEFGSYTL. CDR3 DNA sequence: TGTGCCAGCTCACCAATTATCGAGGAATTCGGGAGCTACACCCTC.